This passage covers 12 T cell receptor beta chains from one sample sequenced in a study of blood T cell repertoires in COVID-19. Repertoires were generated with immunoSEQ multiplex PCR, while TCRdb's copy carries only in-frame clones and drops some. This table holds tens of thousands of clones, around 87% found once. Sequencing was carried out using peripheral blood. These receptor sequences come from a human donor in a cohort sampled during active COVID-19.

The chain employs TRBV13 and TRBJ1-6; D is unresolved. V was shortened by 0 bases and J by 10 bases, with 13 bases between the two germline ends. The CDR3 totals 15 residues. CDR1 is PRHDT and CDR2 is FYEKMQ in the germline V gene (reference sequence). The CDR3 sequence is CASSLGLVPGSPLHF. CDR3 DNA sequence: TGTGCCAGCAGCTTAGGCCTAGTCCCCGGCTCACCCCTCCACTTT.

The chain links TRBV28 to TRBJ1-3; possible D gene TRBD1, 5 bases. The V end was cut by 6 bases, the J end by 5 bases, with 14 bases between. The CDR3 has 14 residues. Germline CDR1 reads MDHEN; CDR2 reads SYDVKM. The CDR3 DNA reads TGTGCCAGCAGCCGGACGGGGGAGAGAAACACCATATATTTT. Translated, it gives CASSRTGERNTIYF.

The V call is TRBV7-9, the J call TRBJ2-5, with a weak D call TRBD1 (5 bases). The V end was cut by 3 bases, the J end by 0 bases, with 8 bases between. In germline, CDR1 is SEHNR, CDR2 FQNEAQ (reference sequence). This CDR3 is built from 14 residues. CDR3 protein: CASSLTAYQETQYF. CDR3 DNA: TGTGCCAGCAGCTTGACAGCGTACCAAGAGACCCAGTACTTC. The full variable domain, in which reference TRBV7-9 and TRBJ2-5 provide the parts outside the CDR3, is DTGVSQNPRHKITKRGQNVTFRCDPISEHNRLYWYRQTLGQGPEFLTYFQNEAQLEKSRLLSDRFSAERPKGSFSTLEIQRTEQGDSAMYLCASSLTAYQETQYFGPGTRLLVL.

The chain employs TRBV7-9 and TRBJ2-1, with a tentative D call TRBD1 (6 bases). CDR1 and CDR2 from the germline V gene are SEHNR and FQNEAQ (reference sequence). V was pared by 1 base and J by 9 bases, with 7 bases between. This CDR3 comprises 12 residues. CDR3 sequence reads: CASSLVGGEQFF. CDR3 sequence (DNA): TGTGCCAGCAGCTTAGTAGGGGGTGAGCAGTTCTTC.

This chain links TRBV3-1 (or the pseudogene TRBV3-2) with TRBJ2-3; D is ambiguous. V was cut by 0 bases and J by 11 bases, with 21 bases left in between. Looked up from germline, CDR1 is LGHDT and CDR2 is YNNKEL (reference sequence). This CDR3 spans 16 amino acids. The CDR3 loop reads CASSQESFISDGLQYF. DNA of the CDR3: TGTGCCAGCAGCCAAGAATCTTTTATCTCCGATGGCCTGCAGTATTTT.

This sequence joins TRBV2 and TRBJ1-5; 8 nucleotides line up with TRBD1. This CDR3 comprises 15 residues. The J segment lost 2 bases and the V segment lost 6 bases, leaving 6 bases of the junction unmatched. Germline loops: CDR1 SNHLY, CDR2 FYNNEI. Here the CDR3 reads CASSGQGAGNQPQHF. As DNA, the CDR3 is TGTGCCAGCAGCGGCCAGGGGGCCGGCAATCAGCCCCAGCATTTT.

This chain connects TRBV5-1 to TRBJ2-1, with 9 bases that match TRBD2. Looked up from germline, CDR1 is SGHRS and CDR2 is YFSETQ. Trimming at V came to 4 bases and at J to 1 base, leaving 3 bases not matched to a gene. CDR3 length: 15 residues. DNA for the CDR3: TGCGCCAGCAGCCCGAGCGGGGGGTCCTACAATGAGCAGTTCTTC. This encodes CASSPSGGSYNEQFF. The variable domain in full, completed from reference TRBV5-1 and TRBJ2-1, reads KAGVTQTPRYLIKTRGQQVTLSCSPISGHRSVSWYQQTPGQGLQFLFEYFSETQRNKGNFPGRFSGRQFSNSRSEMNVSTLELGDSALYLCASSPSGGSYNEQFFGPGTRLTVL.

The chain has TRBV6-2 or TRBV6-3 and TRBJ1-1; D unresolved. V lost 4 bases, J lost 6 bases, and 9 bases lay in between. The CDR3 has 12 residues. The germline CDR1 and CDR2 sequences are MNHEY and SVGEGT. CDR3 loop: CASSWGGSEAFF. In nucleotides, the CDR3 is TGTGCCAGCAGTTGGGGAGGCTCTGAAGCTTTCTTT.

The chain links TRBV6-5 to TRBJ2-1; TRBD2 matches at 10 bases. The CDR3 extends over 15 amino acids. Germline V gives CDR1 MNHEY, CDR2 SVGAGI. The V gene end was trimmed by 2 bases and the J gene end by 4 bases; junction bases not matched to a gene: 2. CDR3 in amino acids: CASSYGTSAYNEQFF. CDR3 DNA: TGTGCCAGCAGTTACGGGACTAGCGCGTACAATGAGCAGTTCTTC.

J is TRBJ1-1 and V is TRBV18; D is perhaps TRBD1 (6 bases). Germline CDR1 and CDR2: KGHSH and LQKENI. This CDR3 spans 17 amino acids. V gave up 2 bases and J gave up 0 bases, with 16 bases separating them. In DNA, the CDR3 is TGTGCCAGCTCACCAAGGGACATCGCACATATGAACACTGAAGCTTTCTTT. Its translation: CASSPRDIAHMNTEAFF. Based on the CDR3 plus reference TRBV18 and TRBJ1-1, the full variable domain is NAGVMQNPRHLVRRRGQEARLRCSPMKGHSHVYWYRQLPEEGLKFMVYLQKENIIDESGMPKERFSAEFPKEGPSILRIQQVVRGDSAAYFCASSPRDIAHMNTEAFFGQGTRLTVV.

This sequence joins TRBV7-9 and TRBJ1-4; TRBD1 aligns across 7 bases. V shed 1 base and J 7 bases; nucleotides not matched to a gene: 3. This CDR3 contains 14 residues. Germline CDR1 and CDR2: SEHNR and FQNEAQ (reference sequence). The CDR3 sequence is CASSLVGGREKLFF. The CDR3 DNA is TGTGCCAGCAGCTTAGTAGGGGGCCGTGAAAAACTGTTTTTT.

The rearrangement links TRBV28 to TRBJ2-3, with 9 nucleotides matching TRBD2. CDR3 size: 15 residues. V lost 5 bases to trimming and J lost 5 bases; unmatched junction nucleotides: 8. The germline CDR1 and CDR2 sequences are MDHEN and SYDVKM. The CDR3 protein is CASSSGGMGQDTQYF. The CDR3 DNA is TGTGCCAGCAGTAGCGGGGGGATGGGGCAAGATACGCAGTATTTT.